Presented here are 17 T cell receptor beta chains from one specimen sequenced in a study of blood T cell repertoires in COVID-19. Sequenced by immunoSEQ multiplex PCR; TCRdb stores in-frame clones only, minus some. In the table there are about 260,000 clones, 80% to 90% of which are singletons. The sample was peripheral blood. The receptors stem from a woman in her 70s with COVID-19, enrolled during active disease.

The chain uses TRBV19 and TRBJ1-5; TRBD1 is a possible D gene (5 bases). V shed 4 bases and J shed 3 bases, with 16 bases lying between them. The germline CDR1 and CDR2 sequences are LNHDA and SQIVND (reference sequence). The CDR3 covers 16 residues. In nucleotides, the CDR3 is TGTGCCAGTAGTACCAGTCGACAGCTACACAATCAGCCCCAGCATTTT. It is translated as CASSTSRQLHNQPQHF.

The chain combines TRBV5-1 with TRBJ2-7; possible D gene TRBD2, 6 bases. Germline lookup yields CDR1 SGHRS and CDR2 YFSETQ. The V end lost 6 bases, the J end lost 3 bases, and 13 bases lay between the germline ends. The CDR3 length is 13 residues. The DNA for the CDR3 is TGCGCCAGCACCCTTATGGGGGGCTACGAGCAGTACTTC. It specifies CASTLMGGYEQYF.

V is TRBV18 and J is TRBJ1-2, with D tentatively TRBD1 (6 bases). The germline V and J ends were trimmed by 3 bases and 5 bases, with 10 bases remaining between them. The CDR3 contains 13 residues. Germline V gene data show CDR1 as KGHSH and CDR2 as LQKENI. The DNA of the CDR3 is TGTGCCAGCTCACCGCGGACAGAGTATGGCTACACCTTC. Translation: CASSPRTEYGYTF.

The CDR3 coding sequence is TGTGCCAGCAGTGATTACACATTCCTTGTTCGCCCTGGGGCCAACGTCCTGACTTTC. Encoded protein: CASSDYTFLVRPGANVLTF. The chain links TRBV6-1 to TRBJ2-6; D not certain. CDR3 length: 19 residues. From germline, CDR1 is MNHNS and CDR2 SASEGT. With 3 bases removed from V and 2 bases from J, the gap between germline ends came to 20 bases.

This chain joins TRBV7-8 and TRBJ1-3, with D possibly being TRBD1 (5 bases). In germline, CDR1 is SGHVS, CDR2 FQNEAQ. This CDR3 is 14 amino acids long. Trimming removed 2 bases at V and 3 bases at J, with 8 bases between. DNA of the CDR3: TGTGCCAGCAGCTTAACGGGGGTTGGAAACACCATATATTTT. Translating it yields CASSLTGVGNTIYF.

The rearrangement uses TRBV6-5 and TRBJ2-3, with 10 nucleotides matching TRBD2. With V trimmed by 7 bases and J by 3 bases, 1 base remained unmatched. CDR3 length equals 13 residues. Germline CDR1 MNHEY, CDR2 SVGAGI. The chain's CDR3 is CASTSGSTDTQYF. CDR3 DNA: TGTGCCAGCACTAGCGGGAGTACAGATACGCAGTATTTT.

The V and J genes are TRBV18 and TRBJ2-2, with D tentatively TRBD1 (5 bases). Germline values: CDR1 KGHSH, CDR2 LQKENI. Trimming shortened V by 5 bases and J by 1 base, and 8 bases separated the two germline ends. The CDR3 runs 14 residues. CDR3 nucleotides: TGTGCCAGCTCAGGACAAGGGAACACCGGGGAGCTGTTTTTT. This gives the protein CASSGQGNTGELFF.

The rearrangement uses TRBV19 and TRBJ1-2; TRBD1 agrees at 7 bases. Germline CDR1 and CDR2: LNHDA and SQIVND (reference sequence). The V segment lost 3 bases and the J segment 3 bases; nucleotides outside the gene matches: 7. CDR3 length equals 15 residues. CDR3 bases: TGTGCCAGTAGTATGGTGGCAGGGGGATACTATGGCTACACCTTC. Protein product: CASSMVAGGYYGYTF.

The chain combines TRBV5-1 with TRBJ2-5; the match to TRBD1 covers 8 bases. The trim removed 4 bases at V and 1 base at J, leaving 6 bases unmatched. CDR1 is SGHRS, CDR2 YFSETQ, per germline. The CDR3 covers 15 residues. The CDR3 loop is CASSGRQGSQETQYF. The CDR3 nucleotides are TGCGCCAGCAGCGGGAGACAGGGGAGCCAAGAGACCCAGTACTTC. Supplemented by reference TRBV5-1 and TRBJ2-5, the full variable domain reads KAGVTQTPRYLIKTRGQQVTLSCSPISGHRSVSWYQQTPGQGLQFLFEYFSETQRNKGNFPGRFSGRQFSNSRSEMNVSTLELGDSALYLCASSGRQGSQETQYFGPGTRLLVL.

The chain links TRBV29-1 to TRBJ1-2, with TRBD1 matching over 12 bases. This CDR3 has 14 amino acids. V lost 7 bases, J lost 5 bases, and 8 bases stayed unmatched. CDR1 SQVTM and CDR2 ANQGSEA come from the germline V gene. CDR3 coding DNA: TGCAGCGATACCGGGACAGGGGGCGGGTATGGCTACACCTTC. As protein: CSDTGTGGGYGYTF. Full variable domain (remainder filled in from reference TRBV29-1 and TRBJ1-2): SAVISQKPSRDICQRGTSLTIQCQVDSQVTMMFWYRQQPGQSLTLIATANQGSEATYESGFVIDKFPISRPNLTFSTLTVSNMSPEDSSIYLCSDTGTGGGYGYTFGSGTRLTVV.

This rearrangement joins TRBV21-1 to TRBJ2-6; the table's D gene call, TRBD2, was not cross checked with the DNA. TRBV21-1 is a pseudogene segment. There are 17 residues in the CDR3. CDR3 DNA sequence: TGTGCCAGCGTACAACTAGCGGGAGTCTCTGGGGCCAACGTCCTGACTTTC. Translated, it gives CASVQLAGVSGANVLTF.

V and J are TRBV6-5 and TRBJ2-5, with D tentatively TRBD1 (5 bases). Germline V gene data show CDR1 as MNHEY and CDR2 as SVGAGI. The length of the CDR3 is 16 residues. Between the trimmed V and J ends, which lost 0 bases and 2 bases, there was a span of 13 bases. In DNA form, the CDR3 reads TGTGCCAGCAGTTACTCTTGGGGCAGGCATCAAGAGACCCAGTACTTC. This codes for CASSYSWGRHQETQYF.

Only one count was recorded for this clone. The CDR3 DNA sequence: TGTGCCAGCAGTTCCCCCGGTAATGAGCAGTTCTTC. Translation gives CASSSPGNEQFF. The V gene is TRBV9, the J gene TRBJ2-1, with D unclear. Trimming shortened V by 5 bases and J by 7 bases, and 10 bases separated the two germline ends. Per germline, CDR1 SGDLS and CDR2 YYNGEE. This CDR3 spans 12 amino acids.

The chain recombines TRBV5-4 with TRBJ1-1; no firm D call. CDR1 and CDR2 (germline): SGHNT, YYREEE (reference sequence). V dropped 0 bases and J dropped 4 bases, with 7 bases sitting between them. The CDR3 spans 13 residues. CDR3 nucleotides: TGTGCCAGCAGCTTGGACGGACTCACTGAAGCTTTCTTT. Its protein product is CASSLDGLTEAFF.

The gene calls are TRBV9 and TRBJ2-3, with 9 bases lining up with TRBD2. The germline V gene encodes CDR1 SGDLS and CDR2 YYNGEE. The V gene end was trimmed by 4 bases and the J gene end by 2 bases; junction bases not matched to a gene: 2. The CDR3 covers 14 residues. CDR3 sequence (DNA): TGTGCCAGCAGCCTAGCGGGAAACACAGATACGCAGTATTTT. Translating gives CASSLAGNTDTQYF.

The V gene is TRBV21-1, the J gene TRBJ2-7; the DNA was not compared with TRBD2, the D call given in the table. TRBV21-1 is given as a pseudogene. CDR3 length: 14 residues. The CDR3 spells CASVGAGGFYEQYF. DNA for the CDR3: TGTGCCAGCGTGGGAGCGGGGGGGTTCTACGAGCAGTACTTC.

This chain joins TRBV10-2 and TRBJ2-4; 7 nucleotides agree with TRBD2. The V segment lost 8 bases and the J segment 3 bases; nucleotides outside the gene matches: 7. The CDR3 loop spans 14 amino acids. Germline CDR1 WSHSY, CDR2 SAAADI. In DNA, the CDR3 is TGCGCCAGCGCGGCGGGAGCGGTCAAAAACATTCAGTACTTC. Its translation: CASAAGAVKNIQYF.